This is a list of T cell receptor beta chains from one sample in a study of T-cell reconstitution after alpha-beta-depleted transplantation in children. In TCRdb, the PCR reads were re-called with MiXCR into one record per CDR3 protein. The sample gives some 490,000 distinct CDR3 sequences, around 13% of which show up once; about 5.6% is in the top ten. The material was PBMCs from the stem cell graft donor, obtained from the stem cell graft. Source of these receptors: a human donor who donated a stem cell graft to a child with combined immunodeficiency. The CDR3 runs from the conserved cysteine through the conserved F or W. The order of the fields is CDR3 length, J gene, clone size, D gene, V gene, CDR3 DNA, CDR3 protein. The D gene is left open where the match is weak. Expanded clones get a size class; other rows say once, few or many, or leave the size out.

>13|TRBJ1-5|-|-|TRBV29-1
TGCAGCGTTTTGGGTCAGGGCAATCAGCCCCAGCATTTT
CSVLGQGNQPQHF
>16|TRBJ2-7|many|-|TRBV12-3/TRBV12-4
TGTGCCAGCAGTCCCGCGCGTAGGGGGGTTCCCTACGAGCAGTACTTC
CASSPARRGVPYEQYF
>14|TRBJ2-1|-|-|TRBV20-1
TGCAGTGCTAGAGGGTTCGAAGCCTACAATGAGCAGTTCTTC
CSARGFEAYNEQFF
>16|TRBJ2-3|-|-|TRBV4-3
TGCGCCAGCAGCCACTTGATGGGGCCAGGGACAGATACGCAGTATTTT
CASSHLMGPGTDTQYF
>14|TRBJ1-2|-|TRBD1|TRBV5-5
TGTGCCAGCAGTCCCGATACAGGGGATTATGGCTACACCTTC
CASSPDTGDYGYTF
>14|TRBJ2-6|many|-|TRBV12-3/TRBV12-4
TGTGCCAGCAGTTTTCAGTCTGGGGCCAACGTCCTGACTTTC
CASSFQSGANVLTF
>15|TRBJ2-1|many|-|TRBV7-3
TGTGCCAGCAGCCATAGACGGGACACCTACAATGAGCAGTTCTTC
CASSHRRDTYNEQFF
>13|TRBJ1-1|-|-|TRBV20-1
TGCAGTGCCTCGGACAGATTGAACACTGAAGCTTTCTTT
CSASDRLNTEAFF
>17|TRBJ2-4|few|TRBD1|TRBV12-3/TRBV12-4
TGTGCCAGCAGTGGAGACAGGGGGCTCCTAGCCAAAAACATTCAGTACTTC
CASSGDRGLLAKNIQYF
>16|TRBJ2-3|-|-|TRBV12-3/TRBV12-4
TGTGCCAGCAGATCCCAGCCGGGACTTAATCGAGATACGCAGTATTTT
CASRSQPGLNRDTQYF
>11|TRBJ2-4|-|TRBD2|TRBV30
TGTGCCTGGAGTGCGGGGGGACGTCAGTACTTC
CAWSAGGRQYF
>14|TRBJ2-1|-|-|TRBV29-1
TGCAGCGGGGGATCGACAGGTGTGTCTGGTGAGCAGTTCTTC
CSGGSTGVSGEQFF
>17|TRBJ2-3|-|TRBD2|TRBV11-2
TGTGCCAGCAGCTTGAGACTAGCGGGGGGCCACACAGATACGCAGTATTTT
CASSLRLAGGHTDTQYF
>15|TRBJ2-7|few|-|TRBV4-3
TGCGCCAGCAGCCAAGCTCGGGACACTTTCTACGAGCAGTACTTC
CASSQARDTFYEQYF
>14|TRBJ2-5|few|-|TRBV28
TGTGCCAGCGGGGATCGAAACTTTGAGTCGTCCCAGTACTTC
CASGDRNFESSQYF
>11|TRBJ2-2|few|-|TRBV25-1
TGTGCCAGCAGTGAGGCCGGGGAGCTGTTTTTT
CASSEAGELFF
>12|TRBJ1-2|-|TRBD1|TRBV29-1
TGCAGCGGGGAAGGGACAGTCGGTGGCTACACCTTC
CSGEGTVGGYTF
>12|TRBJ2-7|-|-|TRBV27
TGTGCCAGCAGAGGAGCCTTCTACGAGCAGTACTTC
CASRGAFYEQYF
>14|TRBJ2-5|few|TRBD2|TRBV29-1
TGCAGCGTTGGGCGGGAGGGCAGCCAAGAGACCCAGTACTTC
CSVGREGSQETQYF
>14|TRBJ2-2|few|-|TRBV10-3
TGTGCCGTTAGCCGGGACTCCTCTTCCGGGGAGCTGTTTTTT
CAVSRDSSSGELFF
>13|TRBJ2-1|-|-|TRBV20-1
TGCAGTGCTAAGCCTAGCTCCTACAATGAGCAGTTCTTC
CSAKPSSYNEQFF
>13|TRBJ1-1|many|-|TRBV4-3
TGCGCCAGCAGCCCCAACAGGGCCACTGAAGCTTTCTTT
CASSPNRATEAFF
>12|TRBJ2-2|-|-|TRBV12-3/TRBV12-4
TGTGCCAGCAGTTGGCGCACCGGGGAGCTGTTTTTT
CASSWRTGELFF
>11|TRBJ2-1|few|-|TRBV5-5
TGTGCCAGCAGCCGGGACATCGGGCAGTTCTTC
CASSRDIGQFF
>12|TRBJ2-1|-|-|TRBV19
TGTGCCAGTAGTACGCTTGGCGATGAGCAGTTCTTC
CASSTLGDEQFF
>14|TRBJ1-2|-|TRBD1|TRBV30
TGTGCCTGGAACGAGGGGGCAGGCTACTATGGCTACACCTTC
CAWNEGAGYYGYTF
>16|TRBJ2-2|-|-|TRBV5-5
TGTGCCAGCAGCTTGAACACCAATTGGGTCACCGGGGAGCTGTTTTTT
CASSLNTNWVTGELFF
>12|TRBJ1-1|many|-|TRBV28
TGTGCCAGCAACATTATGAACACTGAAGCTTTCTTT
CASNIMNTEAFF
>14|TRBJ2-7|many|TRBD1|TRBV5-1
TGCGCCAGCAGCTCCCGGACAGGGGGCTACGAGCAGTACTTC
CASSSRTGGYEQYF
>16|TRBJ2-7|-|-|TRBV12-3/TRBV12-4
TGTGCCAGCAGTTTTAACTTCCTGGGGAATTATCTCGAGCAGTACTTC
CASSFNFLGNYLEQYF
>19|TRBJ2-1|-|TRBD2|TRBV7-8
TGTGCCAGCAGCAAGGGACTAGCGGGAGGGCCTGCCCCTTACAATGAGCAGTTCTTC
CASSKGLAGGPAPYNEQFF
>17|TRBJ2-6|many|-|TRBV11-2
TGTGCCAGCAGCTTAGAGGTCCTAGTCTCTGGGGCCAACGTCCTGACTTTC
CASSLEVLVSGANVLTF
>18|TRBJ1-5|-|-|TRBV18
TGTGCCAGCTCGTTGGGACCCCGACGGATGTCGAGCAATCAGCCCCAGCATTTT
CASSLGPRRMSSNQPQHF
>19|TRBJ2-1|many|-|TRBV6-2/TRBV6-3
TGTGCCAGCAGCGCCAAGACCCCGTGGACTTTACTGGATTACAATGAGCAGTTCTTC
CASSAKTPWTLLDYNEQFF
>14|TRBJ2-7|few|-|TRBV9
TGTGCCAGCAGCGGACCGGACAGCTCCTACGAGCAGTACTTC
CASSGPDSSYEQYF
>16|TRBJ2-2|few|-|TRBV5-6
TGTGCCAGCAGTTCATTACGGGACGGGAACACCGGGGAGCTGTTTTTT
CASSSLRDGNTGELFF
>14|TRBJ2-7|many|TRBD2|TRBV5-1
TGCGCCAGCGGCTCGAGCGGGAGGAACTACGAGCAGTACTTC
CASGSSGRNYEQYF
>16|TRBJ1-1|-|TRBD1|TRBV18
TGTGCCAGCTCACCTAATGCCGGGACAGGGGACACTGAAGCTTTCTTT
CASSPNAGTGDTEAFF
>19|TRBJ2-1|many|TRBD2|TRBV4-2
TGTGCCAGCAGCCAAGAGGGGACTAGCGGGGGGGCCCACTACAATGAGCAGTTCTTC
CASSQEGTSGGAHYNEQFF
>15|TRBJ2-1|-|TRBD1|TRBV9
TGTGCCAGCAGCGTAGGCAGGGGGCTAAGGAATGAGCAGTTCTTC
CASSVGRGLRNEQFF
>17|TRBJ2-2|few|-|TRBV20-1
TGCAGTGCTAGAGATCGGTACCTAACCGGGACCACCGGGGAGCTGTTTTTT
CSARDRYLTGTTGELFF
>15|TRBJ2-1|few|TRBD2|TRBV15
TGTGCCACCAGCAGAGATCGGCGGGGGTCCAATGAGCAGTTCTTC
CATSRDRRGSNEQFF
>14|TRBJ1-1|many|TRBD1|TRBV7-2
TGTGCCAGCAGCCCGCAGGGACAGGACACTGAAGCTTTCTTT
CASSPQGQDTEAFF
>15|TRBJ2-7|-|TRBD2|TRBV7-9
TGTGCCAGCAGCCCGACTAGCGGGAGCATCCACGAGCAGTACTTC
CASSPTSGSIHEQYF
>16|TRBJ2-3|many|TRBD2|TRBV3-1
TGTGCCAGCAGCCTCCTTCTGGCGGGAGAGGGGGATACGCAGTATTTT
CASSLLLAGEGDTQYF
>12|TRBJ2-1|-|-|TRBV20-1
TGCAGTGCTAGAACACCAGGGGCTGCGCAGTTCTTC
CSARTPGAAQFF
>15|TRBJ2-3|-|-|TRBV24-1
TGTGCCACCAGTGATTTTCCTAGGGGCACAGATACGCAGTATTTT
CATSDFPRGTDTQYF